This entry lists 21 T cell receptor beta chains sequenced from one sample in a study of T cell responses to AZD1222 COVID-19 vaccine (TCRdb year 2021). The sample's time point label is to be understood as: baseline before first vaccination. The receptor library was made with the immunoSEQ multiplex PCR assay. TCRdb took over this immuneACCESS table, retaining in-frame rearrangements with V and J assigned. Such tables are incomplete; in checked studies, under half of the missing clones stem from an unresolved V gene, and the remainder is unexplained. For this sample the table gives 150,000 or so clones, of which 85% to 90% were detected only once. Less than 6.5% of the sample is in the top ten clones. This specimen consisted of peripheral blood, obtained on day 0 of AZD1222 vaccination. The receptors here all came from an adult in good health.

The rearrangement uses TRBV6-5 and TRBJ1-2; TRBD1 agrees at 10 bases. This CDR3 comprises 15 residues. Germline assignment: CDR1 MNHEY and CDR2 SVGAGI. The junction had 2 bases not matched to a gene; V was cut back by 0 bases and J by 4 bases. Written as DNA, the CDR3 is TGTGCCAGCAGTTACTCGACAGGGGGCGTCTATGGCTACACCTTC. This codes for CASSYSTGGVYGYTF.

The J gene is TRBJ1-2, the V gene TRBV6-5; TRBD1 agrees at 7 bases. Germline V lookup: CDR1 MNHEY, CDR2 SVGAGI. CDR3 length equals 13 residues. The junction had 9 bases not matched to a gene; V was cut back by 6 bases and J by 8 bases. The DNA for the CDR3 is TGTGCCAGCAGCGCGACAGGGACTGAGGGCTACACCTTC. Amino acid sequence: CASSATGTEGYTF.

This clone was counted only a few times. V gene TRBV20-1 combines with J gene TRBJ1-5; D ambiguous. This CDR3 has 14 residues. The V gene's germline CDR1 is DFQATT and CDR2 SNEGSKA (reference sequence). Trimming stripped 3 bases from V and 3 bases from J, with 12 bases between. This CDR3 is CSASGTVDNQPQHF. The DNA of the CDR3 is TGCAGTGCTAGTGGAACAGTCGACAATCAGCCCCAGCATTTT.

The genes are TRBV4-1 and TRBJ2-7; D may be TRBD2 (5 bases). Looked up from germline, CDR1 is MGHRA and CDR2 is YSYEKL. V was shortened by 0 bases and J by 3 bases, with 9 bases between the two germline ends. The CDR3 length is 14 residues. The CDR3 reads CASSQDGGYYEQYF. CDR3 nucleotides: TGCGCCAGCAGCCAAGATGGCGGGTACTACGAGCAGTACTTC.

The chain links TRBV10-3 to TRBJ1-1, with 9 bases fitting TRBD1. From germline, CDR1 is ENHRY and CDR2 SYGVKD. CDR3 size: 14 residues. V lost 4 bases and J lost 3; bases outside the gene matches: 3. CDR3 coding DNA: TGTGCCATCAGTGTGACAGGGGGTGACACTGAAGCTTTCTTT. Translating gives CAISVTGGDTEAFF.

The CDR3 sequence: CASSLQGQPQHF. The CDR3 DNA reads as TGTGCCAGCAGCTTACAGGGACAGCCCCAGCATTTT. The V gene is TRBV5-6, the J gene TRBJ1-5, with D maybe TRBD1 (6 bases). The V gene lost 2 bases and the J gene lost 7 bases, with 7 bases spanning the gap. The CDR3 has 12 amino acids. Germline-derived CDR1 and CDR2 are SGHDT and YYEEEE.

V and J are TRBV28 and TRBJ1-5; D gene uncertain. The V gene's germline CDR1 is MDHEN and CDR2 SYDVKM. There are 14 residues in the CDR3. V was trimmed by 1 base and J by 9 bases, leaving 13 bases between them. The CDR3 sequence: CASSLFTESGPQHF. CDR3 DNA sequence: TGTGCCAGCAGTTTATTTACCGAGTCCGGGCCCCAGCATTTT.

The rearrangement joins TRBV30 to TRBJ1-2, with D perhaps matching TRBD1 (5 bases). The CDR3 covers 14 residues. Germline-derived CDR1 and CDR2 are GTSNPN and SVGIG (reference sequence). The ends were cut back, 8 bases at V and 2 bases at J, with 18 bases in the middle. The CDR3 nucleotides are TGTGCCGGACGGATGGGGCCGACGAACTATGGCTACACCTTC. Translation gives CAGRMGPTNYGYTF.

The table lists this clone with a count of one. The V gene is TRBV3-1 (or the pseudogene TRBV3-2), the J gene TRBJ2-3, with unresolved D. The CDR3 sequence is 13 residues long. Germline V lookup: CDR1 LGHDT, CDR2 YNNKEL (reference sequence). V was cut by 2 bases and J by 5 bases, with 8 bases left in between. The CDR3, as DNA: TGTGCCAGCAGCCAACCCCCGCTAGATACGCAGTATTTT. This codes for CASSQPPLDTQYF.

The chain links TRBV7-8 to TRBJ1-1, with a weak D call TRBD1 (5 bases). Germline values: CDR1 SGHVS, CDR2 FQNEAQ. The CDR3 length is 14 residues. The germline V and J ends were trimmed by 5 bases and 2 bases, with 12 bases remaining between them. This CDR3 is CASSPTGINTEAFF. In DNA, the CDR3 is TGTGCCAGCAGCCCCACAGGTATAAACACTGAAGCTTTCTTT.

Remarks on this clone: A much larger clone lies a single base off, so this may be a read error. The V call is TRBV28, the J call TRBJ1-1; TRBD1 might be the D (5 bases). This CDR3 contains 13 residues. Germline V CDR1 and CDR2: MDHEN, SYDVKM. V shed 5 bases and J shed 0 bases, with 7 bases lying between them. CDR3 bases: TGTGCCAGCAGTCCGACAGTGAACACTGAAGCTTTCTTT. It is translated as CASSPTVNTEAFF. Looking up the rest from reference TRBV28 and TRBJ1-1 gives the full variable domain: DVKVTQSSRYLVKRTGEKVFLECVQDMDHENMFWYRQDPGLGLRLIYFSYDVKMKEKGDIPEGYSVSREKKERFSLILESASTNQTSMYLCASSPTVNTEAFFGQGTRLTVV.

The chain employs TRBV10-3 and TRBJ1-4, with D unclear. Trimming pared 9 bases from V and 5 bases from J, leaving 13 bases between. Germline-derived CDR1 and CDR2 are ENHRY and SYGVKD. The length of the CDR3 is 13 residues. This chain's CDR3 is CAIMGSENEKLFF. Here the CDR3 DNA reads TGTGCCATAATGGGGTCTGAGAATGAAAAACTGTTTTTT.

V and J are TRBV7-8 and TRBJ1-5; D gene uncertain. This CDR3 is built from 12 residues. V lost 2 bases and J lost 3, with 2 bases in between. CDR1 and CDR2 (germline): SGHVS, FQNEAQ. The CDR3 region is CASSLPNQPQHF. The CDR3, as DNA: TGTGCCAGCAGCTTACCCAATCAGCCCCAGCATTTT. Based on the CDR3 plus reference TRBV7-8 and TRBJ1-5, the full variable domain is GAGVSQSPRYKVAKRGQDVALRCDPISGHVSLFWYQQALGQGPEFLTYFQNEAQLDKSGLPSDRFFAERPEGSVSTLKIQRTQQEDSAVYLCASSLPNQPQHFGDGTRLSIL.

The chain couples TRBV11-1 to TRBJ1-3; D is unclear. CDR1 is SGHAT and CDR2 is FQDESV in the germline V gene (reference sequence). The CDR3 contains 13 residues. With 1 base removed from V and 4 bases from J, the gap between germline ends came to 5 bases. The chain's CDR3 is CASSLESGNTIYF. CDR3 sequence (DNA): TGTGCCAGCAGCTTAGAGAGCGGAAACACCATATATTTT.

The V call is TRBV7-2, the J call TRBJ1-5, with D uncertain. Germline V gene sequence: CDR1 SGHTA, CDR2 FQGNSA. The CDR3 sequence is 15 residues long. The V gene lost 5 bases and the J gene lost 2 bases, with 13 bases spanning the gap. As DNA, the CDR3 is TGTGCCAGCAGCGAAGGACGGTCAGGCAATCAGCCCCAGCATTTT. Encoded protein: CASSEGRSGNQPQHF.

This clone showed up just once. The chain joins TRBV9 to TRBJ1-4; D possibly corresponds to TRBD1 (6 bases). CDR1 and CDR2 (germline): SGDLS, YYNGEE. The V end lost 3 bases, the J end lost 6 bases, and 12 bases lay between the germline ends. This CDR3 comprises 14 residues. The CDR3 reads CASSGTAVDEKLFF. The CDR3 nucleotides read TGTGCCAGCAGCGGGACAGCGGTCGATGAAAAACTGTTTTTT. Full variable domain (rest looked up from reference TRBV9 and TRBJ1-4): DSGVTQTPKHLITATGQRVTLRCSPRSGDLSVYWYQQSLDQGLQFLIQYYNGEERAKGNILERFSAQQFPDLHSELNLSSLELGDSALYFCASSGTAVDEKLFFGSGTQLSVL.

The chain couples TRBV5-4 to TRBJ2-1; 9 bases fit TRBD2. Germline lookup yields CDR1 SGHNT and CDR2 YYREEE (reference sequence). The CDR3 is 15 amino acids. V lost 0 bases to trimming and J lost 5 bases; unmatched junction nucleotides: 3. This CDR3 is CASSLERGVNNEQFF. The CDR3 bases are TGTGCCAGCAGCTTGGAGCGGGGGGTAAACAATGAGCAGTTCTTC.

The V and J genes are TRBV5-6 and TRBJ1-2; a weak D match, TRBD1 (5 bases). Per germline, CDR1 SGHDT and CDR2 YYEEEE. The ends were cut back, 0 bases at V and 0 bases at J, with 18 bases in the middle. The CDR3 runs to 18 residues. The CDR3 coding sequence is TGTGCCAGCAGCTTGGGAGGCAAGGGACGTTTAGCTAACTATGGCTACACCTTC. This encodes CASSLGGKGRLANYGYTF.

The rearrangement joins TRBV6-5 to TRBJ2-2; D perhaps matches TRBD2 (5 bases). Per the germline V gene, CDR1 is MNHEY and CDR2 is SVGAGI. Trimming shortened V by 8 bases and J by 6 bases, and 13 bases separated the two germline ends. This CDR3 contains 13 residues. CDR3 amino acids: CASRGDGAGELFF. The CDR3 DNA reads TGTGCCAGCCGAGGAGACGGGGCCGGGGAGCTGTTTTTT.

This clone has a single count. The chain combines TRBV28 with TRBJ2-7, with 7 positions matching TRBD1. Germline values: CDR1 MDHEN, CDR2 SYDVKM. Trimming took 6 bases from V and 2 from J; bases not matched to a gene: 4. The CDR3 extends over 13 amino acids. CDR3 coding DNA: TGTGCCAGCAGCCTACAGGGGCCCTACGAGCAGTACTTC. Protein: CASSLQGPYEQYF. The variable domain in full, completed from reference TRBV28 and TRBJ2-7, reads DVKVTQSSRYLVKRTGEKVFLECVQDMDHENMFWYRQDPGLGLRLIYFSYDVKMKEKGDIPEGYSVSREKKERFSLILESASTNQTSMYLCASSLQGPYEQYFGPGTRLTVT.

This chain uses TRBV27 with TRBJ2-2; D remains ambiguous. The germline gives CDR1 MNHEY, CDR2 SMNVEV (reference sequence). Trimming pared 7 bases from V and 7 bases from J, leaving 10 bases between. This CDR3 spans 12 amino acids. The CDR3 region is CASTSRGGELFF. The CDR3 bases are TGTGCCAGCACCTCGCGCGGCGGGGAGCTGTTTTTT.